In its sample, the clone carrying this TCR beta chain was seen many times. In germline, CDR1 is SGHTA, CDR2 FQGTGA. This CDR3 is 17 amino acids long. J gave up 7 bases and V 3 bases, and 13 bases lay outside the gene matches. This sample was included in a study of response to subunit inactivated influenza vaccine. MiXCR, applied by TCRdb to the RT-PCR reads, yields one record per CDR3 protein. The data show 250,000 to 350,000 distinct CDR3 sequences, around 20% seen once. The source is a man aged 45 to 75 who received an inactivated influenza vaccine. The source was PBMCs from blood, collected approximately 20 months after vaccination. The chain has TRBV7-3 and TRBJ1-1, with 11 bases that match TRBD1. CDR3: CASSFRGLDRGRLEAFF. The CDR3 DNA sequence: TGTGCCAGCAGCTTCCGGGGTTTGGACAGGGGGCGCCTTGAAGCTTTCTTT.